The 3 T cell receptor beta chains in this list originate from one sample, sequenced in a study of T cell responses to AZD1222 COVID-19 vaccine. Libraries were prepared by immunoSEQ multiplex PCR; TCRdb keeps only in-frame clonotypes and omits some of them. The sample has 86,000 or so clones; 90% are singletons. The sequenced sample was peripheral blood, obtained on day 0 of AZD1222 vaccination. These receptors were taken from an adult in good health.

The CDR3 protein is CATSTTGDWNEQFF. The CDR3 DNA is TGTGCCACCAGCACAACAGGGGACTGGAATGAGCAGTTCTTC. The V call is TRBV15, the J call TRBJ2-1; maybe TRBD1 (7 bases). From germline, CDR1 is LNHNV and CDR2 YYDKDF (reference sequence). V lost 4 bases and J lost 7, with 14 bases in between. The CDR3 is 14 residues long. Full variable domain (missing parts from reference TRBV15 and TRBJ2-1): DAMVIQNPRYQVTQFGKPVTLSCSQTLNHNVMYWYQQKSSQAPKLLFHYYDKDFNNEADTPDNFQSRRPNTSFCFLDIRSPGLGDTAMYLCATSTTGDWNEQFFGPGTRLTVL.

The chain is built from TRBV7-2 and TRBJ2-7, with 12 bases lining up with TRBD2. The length of the CDR3 is 16 residues. Per germline, CDR1 SGHTA and CDR2 FQGNSA. V gave up 6 bases and J gave up 2 bases; unmatched junction bases: 8. CDR3 nucleotide sequence: TGTGCCAGCAGACCGGGGACTAGCGGGCTGCCCTACGAGCAGTACTTC. It codes for CASRPGTSGLPYEQYF.

This chain links TRBV5-1 with TRBJ1-2; D call uncertain. CDR3 size: 14 residues. V lost 5 bases, J lost 8 bases, and 19 bases lay in between. Looked up from germline, CDR1 is SGHRS and CDR2 is YFSETQ. The CDR3 DNA reads TGCGCCAGCAGTCTCACATGGGATGTGCGGGGCTACACCTTC. It yields the protein CASSLTWDVRGYTF.